The 26 T cell receptor beta chains in this list originate from one sample, sequenced in a study of technical replicates of blood from a handful of donors. The data were produced by immunoSEQ multiplex PCR, yet TCRdb's version contains in-frame clones alone and is incomplete. The repertoire holds about 72,000 clones, roughly 92% seen once, with roughly 0.36% in the top ten. The source material was T cells isolated from PBMCs. Receptors originate from a human donor in good health.

This chain uses TRBV5-1 with TRBJ2-7; tentatively, D is TRBD1 (5 bases). Germline V lookup: CDR1 SGHRS, CDR2 YFSETQ. The CDR3 runs to 14 residues. Trimming took 4 bases from V and 4 from J, leaving 15 bases between them. The CDR3 DNA follows: TGCGCCAGCAGCAATCCTATGGGGCTTTACGAGCAGTACTTC. It specifies CASSNPMGLYEQYF. Variable domain in full (rest from reference TRBV5-1 and TRBJ2-7): KAGVTQTPRYLIKTRGQQVTLSCSPISGHRSVSWYQQTPGQGLQFLFEYFSETQRNKGNFPGRFSGRQFSNSRSEMNVSTLELGDSALYLCASSNPMGLYEQYFGPGTRLTVT.

This chain links TRBV27 with TRBJ2-1; 10 bases agree with TRBD1. Looked up from germline, CDR1 is MNHEY and CDR2 is SMNVEV (reference sequence). The CDR3 contains 15 residues. The junction had 10 bases not matched to a gene; V was cut back by 6 bases and J by 8 bases. CDR3 protein: CASRRRTGGPHEQFF. CDR3 DNA: TGTGCCAGCAGGAGACGGACAGGGGGTCCCCATGAGCAGTTCTTC.

This clone has more than one count but fewer than ten. This rearrangement joins TRBV2 to TRBJ1-2, with D tentatively TRBD1 (6 bases). The CDR3 consists of 15 residues. The germline CDR1 and CDR2 sequences are SNHLY and FYNNEI. The germline V and J ends were trimmed by 1 base and 4 bases, with 13 bases remaining between them. The CDR3 reads CASSEEQGLSYGYTF. The CDR3 nucleotides are TGTGCCAGCAGTGAAGAACAGGGCTTGAGCTATGGCTACACCTTC.

This sequence joins TRBV27 and TRBJ2-5; D gene ambiguous. V was pared by 3 bases and J by 4 bases, with 3 bases between. This CDR3 has 11 amino acids. CDR1 MNHEY and CDR2 SMNVEV come from the germline V gene (reference sequence). The CDR3 DNA reads as TGTGCCAGCAGTTTCCGAGAGACCCAGTACTTC. Encoded protein: CASSFRETQYF.

This chain connects TRBV28 to TRBJ1-1; unclear D gene. CDR1 and CDR2 (germline): MDHEN, SYDVKM. The CDR3 is 14 residues long. The V end was cut by 3 bases, the J end by 5 bases, with 13 bases between. CDR3 in amino acids: CASSFRRVRTEAFF. CDR3 bases: TGTGCCAGCAGTTTTAGGAGGGTGCGGACTGAAGCTTTCTTT.

Regarding this clone: This same CDR3 is encoded by further DNA sequences in the sample. V is TRBV9 and J is TRBJ2-7; D perhaps matches TRBD1 (5 bases). CDR3 length equals 13 residues. In germline, CDR1 is SGDLS, CDR2 YYNGEE. Trimming stripped 0 bases from V and 3 bases from J, with 7 bases between. DNA for the CDR3: TGTGCCAGCAGCGTAGGACAGAACTACGAGCAGTACTTC. It codes for CASSVGQNYEQYF.

CDR3 coding DNA: TGTGCCAGCAGACCCGACAGGGGAGTTAATCAGCCCCAGCATTTT. Translated: CASRPDRGVNQPQHF. The chain couples TRBV27 to TRBJ1-5; TRBD1 matches at 8 bases. The CDR3 is 15 amino acids. Germline lookup yields CDR1 MNHEY and CDR2 SMNVEV (reference sequence). With V trimmed by 6 bases and J by 4 bases, 8 bases remained unmatched.

The CDR3 bases are TGTGCCAGCAGCCTCAGAATACCCGGGGAGCTGTTTTTT. Translation gives CASSLRIPGELFF. The chain recombines TRBV5-8 with TRBJ2-2; D is ambiguous. CDR1 is SGHTS and CDR2 is YDEGEE in the germline V gene. The V gene lost 4 bases and the J gene lost 6 bases, with 10 bases spanning the gap. This CDR3 spans 13 amino acids.

The sample holds a few counts of this clone. This chain connects TRBV12-5 to TRBJ1-1; TRBD1 agrees at 10 bases. Unmatched junction bases numbered 4, after V lost 5 bases and J lost 4 bases. Per the germline V gene, CDR1 is LGHNT and CDR2 is FRNRAP. CDR3 size: 14 residues. The CDR3 region has the DNA TGTGCTAGTGGTACTTGGGACAGGGGCACTGAAGCTTTCTTT. This sequence encodes CASGTWDRGTEAFF.

This clone was counted a single time. The chain carries TRBV7-8 and TRBJ1-2, with 7 bases lining up with TRBD1. Germline CDR1 reads SGHVS; CDR2 reads FQNEAQ. With 1 base clipped from V and 8 bases from J, the junction kept 7 bases outside the gene matches. The length of the CDR3 is 14 residues. CDR3 DNA: TGTGCCAGCAGCTTAGGATCAGGGGGAAGGGGCTACACCTTC. This sequence encodes CASSLGSGGRGYTF. Supplemented by reference TRBV7-8 and TRBJ1-2, the full variable domain reads GAGVSQSPRYKVAKRGQDVALRCDPISGHVSLFWYQQALGQGPEFLTYFQNEAQLDKSGLPSDRFFAERPEGSVSTLKIQRTQQEDSAVYLCASSLGSGGRGYTFGSGTRLTVV.

The chain joins TRBV6-5 to TRBJ2-7; tentative D call: TRBD1 (6 bases). The CDR3 sequence is 11 residues long. V was shortened by 4 bases and J by 7 bases, with 8 bases between the two germline ends. Per the germline V gene, CDR1 is MNHEY and CDR2 is SVGAGI. CDR3 in DNA: TGTGCCAGCAGTTCTAGGGGGGAGCAGTACTTC. Protein product: CASSSRGEQYF.

V usage is TRBV6-1 and J usage is TRBJ1-3; 7 nucleotides match TRBD1. The CDR3 has 15 amino acids. J was trimmed by 0 bases and V by 2 bases; bases with no gene match: 1. The germline V gene encodes CDR1 MNHNS and CDR2 SASEGT. For the CDR3, the DNA is TGTGCCAGCAGTGAAAGGACAGGCTCTGGAAACACCATATATTTT. Its translation is CASSERTGSGNTIYF.

The chain combines TRBV30 with TRBJ2-7, with 10 bases lining up with TRBD2. J lost 0 bases, V lost 5 bases, and 4 bases had no gene match. CDR1 and CDR2 (germline): GTSNPN, SVGIG (reference sequence). The CDR3 contains 14 residues. The CDR3 loop is CAWETSGISYEQYF. The CDR3 coding sequence is TGTGCCTGGGAAACTAGCGGGATCTCCTACGAGCAGTACTTC.

V is TRBV15 and J is TRBJ1-1; possibly TRBD1 for D (5 bases). Germline V lookup: CDR1 LNHNV, CDR2 YYDKDF (reference sequence). This CDR3 comprises 12 residues. Trimming took 1 base from V and 7 from J, leaving 7 bases between them. In nucleotides, the CDR3 is TGTGCCACCAGCAGAGGGACAATTGAAGCTTTCTTT. This encodes CATSRGTIEAFF.

This clone appeared a single time. The J gene is TRBJ1-1, the V gene TRBV5-8; D possibly corresponds to TRBD1 (5 bases). V gave up 0 bases and J gave up 7 bases, with 13 bases separating them. The CDR3 is made up of 14 amino acids. Germline CDR1 and CDR2: SGHTS and YDEGEE. The CDR3 loop is CASSLGQGYIEAFF. The CDR3, as DNA: TGTGCCAGCAGCTTGGGGCAGGGTTATATTGAAGCTTTCTTT. The complete variable domain, with remaining parts taken from reference TRBV5-8 and TRBJ1-1, reads EAGVTQSPTHLIKTRGQQATLRCSPISGHTSVYWYQQALGLGLQFLLWYDEGEERNRGNFPPRFSGRQFPNYSSELNVNALELEDSALYLCASSLGQGYIEAFFGQGTRLTVV.

J is TRBJ2-1 and V is TRBV6-1; D is possibly TRBD1 (5 bases). CDR1 and CDR2 from the germline V gene are MNHNS and SASEGT. V gave up 8 bases and J gave up 4 bases, with 15 bases separating them. The CDR3 spans 14 residues. The CDR3 is CASGQAGWYNEQFF. The DNA for the CDR3 is TGTGCCAGCGGGCAGGCAGGGTGGTACAATGAGCAGTTCTTC.

Of note for this clone: One end of the junction varies from germline; a read error may be responsible. The gene calls are TRBV2 and TRBJ2-1; 11 positions match TRBD1. Germline V gives CDR1 SNHLY, CDR2 FYNNEI. This CDR3 contains 14 residues. The CDR3 protein is CARKDRGLYDEQFF. As DNA, the CDR3 is TGTGCCAGAAAGGACAGGGGGCTCTACGATGAGCAGTTCTTC.

The chain couples TRBV19 to TRBJ1-5, with 7 bases identical to TRBD1. Unmatched junction bases numbered 20, after V lost 6 bases and J lost 6 bases. CDR3 length: 18 residues. CDR1 is LNHDA and CDR2 is SQIVND in the germline V gene (reference sequence). The CDR3 DNA is TGTGCCAGTAGCTTAAAGTGGGACAGCATAAACATACGTCAGCCCCAGCATTTT. It encodes CASSLKWDSINIRQPQHF.

The gene calls are TRBV5-1 and TRBJ2-7; 9 bases agree with TRBD1. CDR1 is SGHRS, CDR2 YFSETQ, per germline. V was pared by 3 bases and J by 2 bases, with 6 bases of the junction left unmatched. The CDR3 loop spans 15 amino acids. The CDR3 DNA reads as TGCGCCAGCAGCTGGAGGGACAGGGCAACCTACGAGCAGTACTTC. Protein product: CASSWRDRATYEQYF.

The CDR3 sequence: CATGGGQAPLKGAFF. For the CDR3, the DNA is TGTGCCACAGGGGGTGGACAGGCTCCCTTGAAAGGAGCTTTCTTT. The chain combines TRBV6-6 with TRBJ1-1, with 7 positions matching TRBD1. This CDR3 has 15 amino acids. With 10 bases clipped from V and 10 bases from J, the junction kept 21 bases outside the gene matches. Looked up from germline, CDR1 is MNHNY and CDR2 is SVGAGI (reference sequence).

This rearrangement joins TRBV7-8 to TRBJ2-7; 8 nucleotides match TRBD2. The germline V gene encodes CDR1 SGHVS and CDR2 FQNEAQ. The junction had 7 bases not matched to a gene; V was cut back by 1 base and J by 5 bases. The CDR3 covers 15 residues. In DNA, the CDR3 is TGTGCCAGCAGCTTAGTAGTGACTAGCGTCGACGAGCAGTACTTC. Its protein is CASSLVVTSVDEQYF.

The V and J genes are TRBV25-1 and TRBJ2-5; 8 nucleotides align to TRBD2. Trimming took 5 bases from V and 1 from J; bases not matched to a gene: 12. This CDR3 has 17 amino acids. Germline CDR1 MGHDK, CDR2 SYGVNS. CDR3 coding DNA: TGTGCCAGCAGTCGGTTAGCAGCGGGGGCTTTCCAAGAGACCCAGTACTTC. Translating it yields CASSRLAAGAFQETQYF.

V and J are TRBV6-5 and TRBJ2-5; D not certain. From germline, CDR1 is MNHEY and CDR2 SVGAGI. This CDR3 has 13 amino acids. Trimming stripped 6 bases from V and 3 bases from J, with 11 bases between. The CDR3: CASRLSSKETQYF. CDR3 nucleotide sequence: TGTGCCAGCAGACTATCCTCAAAAGAGACCCAGTACTTC.

V gene TRBV29-1 combines with J gene TRBJ1-1; 11 bases line up with TRBD1. Germline CDR1 SQVTM, CDR2 ANQGSEA. This CDR3 spans 15 amino acids. V dropped 1 base and J dropped 11; count of bases not matched to a gene: 12. This CDR3 reads CSVEAIMDRGPGAFF. The CDR3 nucleotides read TGCAGCGTTGAAGCCATAATGGACAGGGGGCCAGGGGCTTTCTTT.

CDR3 loop: CASSQSPGTGPETQYF. DNA for the CDR3: TGTGCCAGCAGCCAAAGTCCCGGGACAGGGCCAGAGACCCAGTACTTC. The chain combines TRBV7-6 with TRBJ2-5, with 9 nucleotides matching TRBD1. The CDR3 has 16 residues. Trimming at V came to 5 bases and at J to 4 bases, leaving 11 bases not matched to a gene. Germline-derived CDR1 and CDR2 are SGHVS and FNYEAQ.

V and J are TRBV29-1 and TRBJ2-7; perhaps TRBD2 as D (5 bases). V lost 7 bases and J 3 bases, leaving 16 bases between the germline ends. Germline V gene lookup returns CDR1 SQVTM and CDR2 ANQGSEA. The CDR3 has 13 amino acids. CDR3 in DNA: TGCAGCGCCAGACTATTGTATAGCTACGAGCAGTACTTC. This encodes CSARLLYSYEQYF.